The following is a T cell receptor beta chain sequence with its context. This sample was taken from a study of T cells in Graves' hyperthyroidism and ophthalmopathy. For the study at large: Peripheral blood was obtained at initial diagnosis, preceding any treatment.

Graves' hyperthyroidism without ophthalmopathy progression within 18 months was termed stable. These patients, aged 18 to 65, had recently diagnosed hyperthyroidism lasting under 2 months. Together with thyroid ultrasound, orbital computed tomography, serum thyroxine and TRAb, clinical symptoms were used for diagnoses. Amplification targeted TCR beta CDR3 regions from RNA transcripts. The study used the HTBI primer set for a first-round RT-PCR of the TCR CDR3. TCRdb processed the multiplex PCR reads anew with MiXCR; each CDR3 protein has one entry. The repertoire consists of roughly 800,000 distinct CDR3 sequences, with approximately 40% occurring once and the leading ten covering 8.9%. The CDR3 runs 14 residues. Trimming left V 1 base short and J 6 bases short, with 12 bases between. Per germline, CDR1 LGHNA and CDR2 YSLEER.

This chain joins TRBV4-3 and TRBJ1-2; weak D call: TRBD1 (6 bases). The material sequenced was blood. This TCR derives from a man aged 18 to 29 with Graves' hyperthyroidism. The CDR3 sequence is CASSQGLGANGYTF. The CDR3 DNA follows: TGCGCCAGCAGCCAAGGACTGGGGGCGAATGGCTACACCTTC.